The 4 T cell receptor beta chains below come from one sample, sequenced in a study of blood T cell repertoires in COVID-19. The assay was immunoSEQ multiplex PCR, and TCRdb's table has in-frame clones only and misses some. The sample yields some 260,000 clones, about 68% seen once. Sequences were obtained from peripheral blood. These receptors were obtained from a woman of 80 years or more with acute or convalescent COVID-19.

The chain couples TRBV19 to TRBJ1-6; D call uncertain. This CDR3 region has 17 residues. V was pared by 7 bases and J by 0 bases, with 16 bases between. Germline CDR1 reads LNHDA; CDR2 reads SQIVND (reference sequence). CDR3 loop: CASKNSMKSSYNSPLHF. CDR3 bases: TGTGCCAGTAAGAACAGTATGAAGAGCTCCTATAATTCACCCCTCCACTTT.

This sequence joins TRBV7-3 and TRBJ2-3; maybe TRBD1 (6 bases). Trimming shortened V by 4 bases and J by 1 base, and 9 bases separated the two germline ends. The V gene's germline CDR1 is SGHTA and CDR2 FQGTGA. The CDR3 spans 14 residues. The CDR3 DNA follows: TGTGCCAGCAGCTCCCGGACAGGCACAGATACGCAGTATTTT. Amino acids: CASSSRTGTDTQYF.

In regard to this clone: This specimen includes other DNA sequences encoding the same CDR3. The rearrangement uses TRBV14 and TRBJ1-2, with D tentatively TRBD1 (6 bases). Trimming stripped 4 bases from V and 4 bases from J, with 10 bases between. Germline-derived CDR1 and CDR2 are SGHDN and FVKESK. The CDR3 covers 13 residues. The chain's CDR3 is CASSPGQSYGYTF. CDR3 bases: TGTGCCAGCAGCCCAGGACAGAGCTATGGCTACACCTTC. Together with reference TRBV14 and TRBJ1-2, the CDR3 gives the full variable domain: EAGVTQFPSHSVIEKGQTVTLRCDPISGHDNLYWYRRVMGKEIKFLLHFVKESKQDESGMPNNRFLAERTGGTYSTLKVQPAELEDSGVYFCASSPGQSYGYTFGSGTRLTVV.

The chain combines TRBV3-1 (or the pseudogene TRBV3-2) with TRBJ2-1; the match to TRBD2 covers 12 bases. V trimming: 6 bases; J trimming: 6 bases; junction bases outside the gene matches: 6. This CDR3 region has 15 residues. Germline CDR1 is LGHDT and CDR2 is YNNKEL (reference sequence). The CDR3 DNA follows: TGTGCCAGCAGGCGGACTAGCGGGGTAGGCAATGAGCAGTTCTTC. Its protein product is CASRRTSGVGNEQFF.